The clone carrying this T cell receptor beta chain ranks as medium-sized. Its specificity is not known. MiXCR, applied by TCRdb to the 5' RACE reads, yields one record per CDR3 protein. The sample includes about 2,900 distinct CDR3 sequences, around 12% of them seen just once. The time point was: sample taken at primary tumor resection. Sequencing was performed on whole RNA extracted from tumor and nontumor lung tissue, or from frozen PBMC, and the material was left unsorted. This sample was included in a study of spatial heterogeneity in lung cancer. Study context: Matched bulk RNA-seq provided a T cell module score, and TCR transcript counts in tumor regions correlated strongly with it. Raw-read counts averaged over ten per unique TCR and UMI combination.

This CDR3 is built from 15 residues. The V end lost 1 base, the J end lost 11 bases, and 15 bases lay between the germline ends. From germline, CDR1 is MGHRA and CDR2 YSYEKL. Regarding the study as a whole: Ubiquitous and regional nonsynonymous mutations were each tracked by the matching count of ubiquitous or regional expanded TCRs. Expanded intratumoral alpha and beta TCR counts tracked tumor mutation counts.

This material consisted of lung tumor tissue, taken at surgery. This chain uses TRBV4-1 with TRBJ1-6, with D perhaps matching TRBD1 (5 bases). The TCR was taken from a male donor with early-stage non-small cell lung cancer. This chain's CDR3 is CASSQVGVRMAPLHF. The CDR3 bases are TGCGCCAGCAGCCAAGTGGGGGTACGCATGGCACCCCTCCACTTT.